This TCR beta chain was obtained from a study of early T cells in non-severe SARS-CoV-2 infection. In germline, CDR1 is DFQATT, CDR2 SNEGSKA (reference sequence). Trimming left V 0 bases short and J 9 bases short, with 21 bases between. The CDR3 loop spans 15 amino acids. Each CDR3 protein is one row after TCRdb ran MiXCR on the 5' RACE reads. In the table there are under 95,000 distinct CDR3 sequences, 9.5% to 15% of which are singletons. The sequence derives from an adult who was a healthcare worker with PCR-confirmed SARS-CoV-2 infection or an uninfected control (not recorded which). The sequenced sample consisted of whole blood. The chain recombines TRBV20-1 with TRBJ2-7; D uncertain. The CDR3 loop is CSARDPQDFYGRQYF. CDR3 sequence (DNA): TGCAGTGCTAGAGATCCTCAAGACTTTTACGGACGGCAGTACTTC.